The 3 T cell receptor beta chains reported below all come from one sample, sequenced in a study of T cells in localized non-small cell lung cancer. Clones were read by immunoSEQ multiplex PCR, and TCRdb kept only the in-frame ones, dropping some. The table shows approximately 61,000 clones, with around 86% occurring only once. The input for sequencing was peripheral blood, taken before any cancer treatment. Receptor source: a woman between 40 and 69 years old with stage I lung adenocarcinoma.

The rearrangement links TRBV4-2 to TRBJ2-1; 14 bases match TRBD2. This CDR3 has 20 residues. J gave up 1 base and V 0 bases, and 8 bases lay outside the gene matches. In germline, CDR1 is LGHNA, CDR2 YNFKEQ. The CDR3: CASSQEGRLAGGPSYNEQFF. The CDR3 DNA reads as TGTGCCAGCAGCCAAGAAGGGCGACTAGCGGGGGGGCCGTCCTACAATGAGCAGTTCTTC.

The genes are TRBV29-1 and TRBJ1-2, with a tentative D call TRBD1 (5 bases). This CDR3 contains 12 residues. Germline CDR1 reads SQVTM; CDR2 reads ANQGSEA. The V and J ends lost 7 bases and 7 bases respectively, with 16 bases between them. The CDR3 loop is CSAVGTGLGYTF. CDR3 sequence (DNA): TGCAGCGCGGTCGGGACCGGGCTTGGCTACACCTTC.

This chain links TRBV6-1 with TRBJ1-6, with D possibly matching TRBD1 (5 bases). This CDR3 region has 15 residues. From germline, CDR1 is MNHNS and CDR2 SASEGT. V lost 6 bases and J lost 7, with 16 bases in between. The CDR3 sequence is CASREIRGENSPLHF. The CDR3, as DNA: TGTGCCAGCAGAGAGATCCGGGGGGAGAATTCACCCCTCCACTTT.